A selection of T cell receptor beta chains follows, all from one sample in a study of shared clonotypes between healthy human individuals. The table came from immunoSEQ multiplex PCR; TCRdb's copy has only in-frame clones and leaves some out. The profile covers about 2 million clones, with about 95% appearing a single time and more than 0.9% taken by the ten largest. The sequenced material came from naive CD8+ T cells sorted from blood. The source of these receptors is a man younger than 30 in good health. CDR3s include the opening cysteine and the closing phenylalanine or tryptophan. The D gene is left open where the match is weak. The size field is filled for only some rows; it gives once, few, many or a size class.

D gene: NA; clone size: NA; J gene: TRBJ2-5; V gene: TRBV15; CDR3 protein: CATSSSRAETQYF; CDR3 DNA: TGTGCCACCAGCTCCTCCCGGGCGGAGACCCAGTACTTC
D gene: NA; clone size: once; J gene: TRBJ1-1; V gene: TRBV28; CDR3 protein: CASSLEGPNTEAFF; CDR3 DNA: TGTGCCAGCAGTTTAGAGGGGCCGAACACTGAAGCTTTCTTT
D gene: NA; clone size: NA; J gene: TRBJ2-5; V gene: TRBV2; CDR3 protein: CASGAPSEQETQYF; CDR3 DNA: TGTGCCAGCGGGGCCCCGTCGGAACAAGAGACCCAGTACTTC
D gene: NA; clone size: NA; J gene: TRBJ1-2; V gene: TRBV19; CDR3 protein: CASSIDPQGDYGYTF; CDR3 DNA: TGTGCCAGTAGTATAGATCCGCAGGGTGACTATGGCTACACCTTC
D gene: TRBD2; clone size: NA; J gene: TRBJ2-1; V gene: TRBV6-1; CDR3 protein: CASSRLAGAIDEQFF; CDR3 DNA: TGTGCCAGCAGTCGACTAGCGGGAGCTATTGATGAGCAGTTCTTC
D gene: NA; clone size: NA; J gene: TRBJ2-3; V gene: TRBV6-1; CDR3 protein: CASSEVAFRTDTQYF; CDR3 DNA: TGTGCCAGCAGTGAAGTAGCCTTCCGCACAGATACGCAGTATTTT
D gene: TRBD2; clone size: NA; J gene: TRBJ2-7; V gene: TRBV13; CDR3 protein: CASSVIAGGSYEQYF; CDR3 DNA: TGTGCCAGCAGCGTAATAGCGGGGGGTTCCTACGAGCAGTACTTC
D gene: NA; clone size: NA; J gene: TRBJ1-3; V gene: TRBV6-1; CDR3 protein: CASAEEWWAGNTIYF; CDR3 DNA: TGTGCCAGCGCCGAGGAATGGTGGGCTGGAAACACCATATATTTT
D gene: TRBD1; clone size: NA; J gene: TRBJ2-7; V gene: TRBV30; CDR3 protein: CAWSGFTGALYEQYF; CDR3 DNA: TGTGCCTGGAGTGGGTTCACAGGGGCGCTCTACGAGCAGTACTTC
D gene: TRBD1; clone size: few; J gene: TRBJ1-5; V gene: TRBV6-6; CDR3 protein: CAIQGAETQPQHF; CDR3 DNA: TGTGCGATACAGGGGGCAGAAACTCAGCCCCAGCATTTT
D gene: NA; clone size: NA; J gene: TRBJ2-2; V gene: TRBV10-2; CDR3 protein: CASGQLVRLWELFF; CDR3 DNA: TGCGCCAGCGGACAACTAGTTCGGCTTTGGGAGCTGTTTTTT
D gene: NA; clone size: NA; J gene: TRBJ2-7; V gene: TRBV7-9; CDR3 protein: CASSFWTDPYEQYF; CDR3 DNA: TGTGCCAGCAGCTTCTGGACAGATCCTTACGAGCAGTACTTC
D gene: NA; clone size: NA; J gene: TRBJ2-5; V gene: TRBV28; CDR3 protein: CASSFGSQETQYF; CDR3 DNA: TGTGCCAGCAGTTTTGGGTCTCAAGAGACCCAGTACTTC
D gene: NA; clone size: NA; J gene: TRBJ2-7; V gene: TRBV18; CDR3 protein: CASSPPDSISYEQYF; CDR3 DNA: TGTGCCAGCTCACCACCTGACAGTATCTCCTACGAGCAGTACTTC
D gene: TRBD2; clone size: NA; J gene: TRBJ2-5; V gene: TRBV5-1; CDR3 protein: CASNVKRTSGGKETQYF; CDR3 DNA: TGCGCCAGCAACGTGAAAAGGACTAGCGGGGGAAAAGAGACCCAGTACTTC
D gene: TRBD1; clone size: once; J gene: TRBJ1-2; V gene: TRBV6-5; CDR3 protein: CASSLLGQPYGYTF; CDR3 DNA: TGTGCCAGCAGCCTCCTGGGACAGCCCTATGGCTACACCTTC
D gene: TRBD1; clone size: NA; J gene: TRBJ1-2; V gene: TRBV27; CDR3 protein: CASSSSPPQGAVDGYTF; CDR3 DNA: TGTGCCAGCAGTTCCTCTCCACCACAGGGGGCGGTGGATGGCTACACCTTC
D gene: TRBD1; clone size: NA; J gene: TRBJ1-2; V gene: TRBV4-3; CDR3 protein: CASSQDQGAESYGYTF; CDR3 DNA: TGCGCCAGCAGCCAAGATCAGGGGGCGGAGAGCTATGGCTACACCTTC
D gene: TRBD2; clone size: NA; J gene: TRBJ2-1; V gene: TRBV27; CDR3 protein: CASSTQGGPEQFF; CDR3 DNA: TGTGCCAGCAGCACTCAGGGAGGGCCTGAGCAGTTCTTC
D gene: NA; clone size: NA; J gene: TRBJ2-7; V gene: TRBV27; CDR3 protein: CASSLSTTGYEQYF; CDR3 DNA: TGTGCCAGCAGTTTATCGACTACGGGCTACGAGCAGTACTTC
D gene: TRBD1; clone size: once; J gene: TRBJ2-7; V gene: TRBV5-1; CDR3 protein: CASSIGQGIPPYEQYF; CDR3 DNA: TGCGCCAGCAGCATAGGACAGGGAATCCCCCCCTACGAGCAGTACTTC
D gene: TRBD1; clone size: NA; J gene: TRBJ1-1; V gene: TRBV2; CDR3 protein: CATLQGGRAFF; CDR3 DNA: TGTGCCACCTTACAGGGGGGGCGAGCTTTCTTT
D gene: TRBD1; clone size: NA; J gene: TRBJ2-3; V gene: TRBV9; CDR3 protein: CASSPWDRGPADTQYF; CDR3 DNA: TGTGCCAGCAGCCCTTGGGACAGGGGGCCGGCAGATACGCAGTATTTT
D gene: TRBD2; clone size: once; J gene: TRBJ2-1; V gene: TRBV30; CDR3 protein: CAWSSSGGVNEQFF; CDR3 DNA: TGTGCCTGGAGCTCTAGCGGGGGGGTAAATGAGCAGTTCTTC
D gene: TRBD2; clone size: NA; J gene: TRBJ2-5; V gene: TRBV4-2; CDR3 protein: CASRVSSGKETQYF; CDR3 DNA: TGTGCCAGCAGGGTATCTAGCGGGAAAGAGACCCAGTACTTC
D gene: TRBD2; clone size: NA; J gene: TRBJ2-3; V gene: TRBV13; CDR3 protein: CASSSKKGLAGRSTDTQYF; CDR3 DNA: TGTGCCAGCAGCTCTAAAAAGGGACTAGCGGGAAGAAGCACAGATACGCAGTATTTT
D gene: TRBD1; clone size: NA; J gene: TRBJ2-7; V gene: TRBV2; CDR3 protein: CASSEFGTDYEQYF; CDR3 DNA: TGTGCCAGCAGTGAATTTGGGACAGACTACGAGCAGTACTTC
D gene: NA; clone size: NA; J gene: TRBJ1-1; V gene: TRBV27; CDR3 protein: CASSLGQGNFEAFF; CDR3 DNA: TGTGCCAGCAGTTTAGGCCAGGGGAACTTTGAAGCTTTCTTT
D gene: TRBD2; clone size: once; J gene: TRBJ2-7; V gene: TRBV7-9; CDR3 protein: CASSLVVASGFYEQYF; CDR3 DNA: TGTGCCAGCAGCTTAGTGGTGGCTAGCGGGTTCTACGAGCAGTACTTC
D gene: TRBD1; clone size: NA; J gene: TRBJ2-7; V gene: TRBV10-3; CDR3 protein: CAISAGSDRSYEQYF; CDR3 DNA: TGTGCCATCAGTGCGGGGTCGGACAGGAGCTACGAGCAGTACTTC
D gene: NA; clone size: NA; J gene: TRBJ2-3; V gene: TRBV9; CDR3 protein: CASSVAGGPDTQYF; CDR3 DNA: TGTGCCAGCAGCGTAGCCGGGGGCCCAGATACGCAGTATTTT
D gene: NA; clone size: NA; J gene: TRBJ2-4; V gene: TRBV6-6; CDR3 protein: CASSLSDGAKNIQYF; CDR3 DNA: TGTGCCAGCAGTCTCTCGGACGGGGCCAAAAACATTCAGTACTTC
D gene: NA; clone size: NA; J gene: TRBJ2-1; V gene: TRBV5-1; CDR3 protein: CASSLNYNEQFF; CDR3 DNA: TGCGCCAGCAGCTTAAACTACAATGAGCAGTTCTTC